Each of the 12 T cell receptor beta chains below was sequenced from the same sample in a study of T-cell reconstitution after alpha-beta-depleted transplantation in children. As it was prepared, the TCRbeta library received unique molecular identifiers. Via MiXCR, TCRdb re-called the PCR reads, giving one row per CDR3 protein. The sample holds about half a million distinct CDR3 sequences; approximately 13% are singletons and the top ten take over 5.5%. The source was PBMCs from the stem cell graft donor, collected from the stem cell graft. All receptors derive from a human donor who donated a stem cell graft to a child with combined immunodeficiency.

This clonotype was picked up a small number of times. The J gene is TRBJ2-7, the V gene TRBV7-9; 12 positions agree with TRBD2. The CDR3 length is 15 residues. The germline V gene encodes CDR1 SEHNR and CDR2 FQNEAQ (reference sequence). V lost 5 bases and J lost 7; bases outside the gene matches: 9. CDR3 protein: CASSNLAGGVGEQYF. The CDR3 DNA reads TGTGCCAGCAGCAATCTAGCGGGAGGGGTAGGAGAGCAGTACTTC.

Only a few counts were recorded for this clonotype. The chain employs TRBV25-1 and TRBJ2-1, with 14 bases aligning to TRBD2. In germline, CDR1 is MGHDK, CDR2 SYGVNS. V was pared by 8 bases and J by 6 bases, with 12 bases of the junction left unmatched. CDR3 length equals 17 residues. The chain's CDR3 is CASEGLAGGPASNEQFF. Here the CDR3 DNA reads TGTGCCAGCGAAGGACTAGCGGGAGGCCCAGCGTCCAATGAGCAGTTCTTC.

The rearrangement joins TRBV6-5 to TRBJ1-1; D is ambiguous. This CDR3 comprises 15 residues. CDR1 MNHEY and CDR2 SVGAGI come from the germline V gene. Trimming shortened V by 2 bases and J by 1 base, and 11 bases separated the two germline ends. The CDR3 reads CASSYGVEGNTEAFF. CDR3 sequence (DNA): TGTGCCAGCAGTTACGGGGTTGAAGGGAACACTGAAGCTTTCTTT.

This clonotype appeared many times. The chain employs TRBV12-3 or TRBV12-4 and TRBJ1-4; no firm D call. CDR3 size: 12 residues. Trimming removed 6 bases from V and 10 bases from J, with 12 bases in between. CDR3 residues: CASRIGSGKLFF. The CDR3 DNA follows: TGTGCCAGCAGAATTGGTTCCGGAAAACTGTTTTTT.

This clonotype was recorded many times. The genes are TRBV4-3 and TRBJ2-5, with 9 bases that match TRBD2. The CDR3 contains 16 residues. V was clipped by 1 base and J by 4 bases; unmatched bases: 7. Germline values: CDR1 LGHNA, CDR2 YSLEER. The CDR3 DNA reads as TGCGCCAGCAGCCAAGGAAGGCGGGGGGGCCGAGAGACCCAGTACTTC. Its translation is CASSQGRRGGRETQYF.

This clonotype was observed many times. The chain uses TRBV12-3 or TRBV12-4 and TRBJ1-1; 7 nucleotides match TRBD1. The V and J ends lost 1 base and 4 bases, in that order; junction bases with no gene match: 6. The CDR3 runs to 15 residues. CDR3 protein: CASSLGVGGLTEAFF. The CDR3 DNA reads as TGTGCCAGCAGTTTAGGGGTAGGGGGCCTCACTGAAGCTTTCTTT.

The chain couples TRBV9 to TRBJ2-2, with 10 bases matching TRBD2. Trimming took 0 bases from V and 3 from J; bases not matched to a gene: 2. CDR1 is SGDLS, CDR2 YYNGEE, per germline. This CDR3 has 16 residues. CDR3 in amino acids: CASSVAGLAYTGELFF. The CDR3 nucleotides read TGTGCCAGCAGCGTAGCGGGACTAGCGTACACCGGGGAGCTGTTTTTT.

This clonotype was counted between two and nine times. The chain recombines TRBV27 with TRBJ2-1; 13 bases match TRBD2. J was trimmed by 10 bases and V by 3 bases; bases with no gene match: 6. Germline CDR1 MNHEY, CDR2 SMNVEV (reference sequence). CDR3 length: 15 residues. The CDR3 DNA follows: TGTGCCAGCAGTTTGATCGGACTAGCGGGAGACGAGCAGTTCTTC. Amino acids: CASSLIGLAGDEQFF.

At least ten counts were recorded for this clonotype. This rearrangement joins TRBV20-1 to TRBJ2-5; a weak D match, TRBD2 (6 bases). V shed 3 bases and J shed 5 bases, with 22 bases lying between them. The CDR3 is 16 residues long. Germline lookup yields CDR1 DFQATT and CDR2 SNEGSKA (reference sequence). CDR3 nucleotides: TGCAGTGCTAGTAGTGGCGGCGGGACCCGGTGGGAGACCCAGTACTTC. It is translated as CSASSGGGTRWETQYF.

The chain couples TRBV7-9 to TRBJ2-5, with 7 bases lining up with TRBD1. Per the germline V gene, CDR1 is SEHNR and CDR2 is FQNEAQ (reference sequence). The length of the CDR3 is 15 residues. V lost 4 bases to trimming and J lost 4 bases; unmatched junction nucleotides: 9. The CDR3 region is CASSYLDRESETQYF. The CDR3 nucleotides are TGTGCCAGCAGCTACCTTGACAGGGAATCAGAGACCCAGTACTTC. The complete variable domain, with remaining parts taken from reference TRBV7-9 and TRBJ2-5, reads DTGVSQNPRHKITKRGQNVTFRCDPISEHNRLYWYRQTLGQGPEFLTYFQNEAQLEKSRLLSDRFSAERPKGSFSTLEIQRTEQGDSAMYLCASSYLDRESETQYFGPGTRLLVL.

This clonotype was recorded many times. The CDR3 protein is CSASEGRVIFNEQFF. In DNA form, the CDR3 reads TGCAGTGCTAGCGAGGGCAGGGTAATTTTTAATGAGCAGTTCTTC. The chain recombines TRBV20-1 with TRBJ2-1; D tentatively reads TRBD1 or TRBD2 (5 bases each). The CDR3 length is 15 residues. The V and J ends lost 3 bases and 7 bases respectively, with 19 bases between them. CDR1 is DFQATT, CDR2 SNEGSKA, per germline (reference sequence).

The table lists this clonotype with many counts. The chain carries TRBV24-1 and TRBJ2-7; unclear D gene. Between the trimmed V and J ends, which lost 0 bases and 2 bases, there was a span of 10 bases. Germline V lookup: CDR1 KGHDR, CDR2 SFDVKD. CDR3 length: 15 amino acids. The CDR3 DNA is TGTGCCACCAGTGATTTGCACGGTGGCACCTACGAGCAGTACTTC. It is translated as CATSDLHGGTYEQYF.